A selection of T cell receptor beta chains follows, all from one sample in a study of T cell repertoires and leukemia-associated antigens. These receptors have no identified antigens. TCRdb fed the 5' RACE reads into MiXCR, producing one record per CDR3 protein. The sample holds about 15,000 distinct CDR3 sequences, more than 30% seen once. Input material: CD3+ T cells sorted from blood and cultured. The receptors here all came from a female donor in good health. CDR3s include the opening cysteine and the closing phenylalanine or tryptophan. Fields, in order: D gene, V gene, J gene, CDR3 protein. A D gene is named only where the DNA matches it firmly.

d_call: TRBD2; v_call: TRBV20-1; j_call: TRBJ2-2; cdr3_aa: CSALLAGEGGELFF
d_call: TRBD2; v_call: TRBV5-1; j_call: TRBJ2-3; cdr3_aa: CASSSGTSGMGDTQYF
d_call: .; v_call: TRBV7-6; j_call: TRBJ1-5; cdr3_aa: CASSLGPTGSDPNQPQHF
d_call: TRBD2; v_call: TRBV20-1; j_call: TRBJ2-3; cdr3_aa: CSAAGSIDTQYF
d_call: TRBD1; v_call: TRBV20-1; j_call: TRBJ2-1; cdr3_aa: CSAPDRDRGSYNEQFF
d_call: TRBD1; v_call: TRBV5-4; j_call: TRBJ2-7; cdr3_aa: CASSSMTGNNYEQYF
d_call: .; v_call: TRBV18; j_call: TRBJ2-1; cdr3_aa: CANSPPLGGEAYNEQFF
d_call: .; v_call: TRBV20-1; j_call: TRBJ1-5; cdr3_aa: CSASPLGYSNQPQHF
d_call: .; v_call: TRBV30; j_call: TRBJ1-1; cdr3_aa: CAWSVLPGKDTVAFF
d_call: .; v_call: TRBV24-1; j_call: TRBJ2-2; cdr3_aa: CATGGPANTGELFF
d_call: .; v_call: TRBV7-9; j_call: TRBJ1-2; cdr3_aa: CASSFYICSARDQGQEQSYGYTF
d_call: .; v_call: TRBV20-1; j_call: TRBJ1-1; cdr3_aa: CSAWTGAYEQYFGPGTEAFF
d_call: TRBD1; v_call: TRBV7-2; j_call: TRBJ1-2; cdr3_aa: CASSLGQGGIYGYTF
d_call: TRBD2; v_call: TRBV27; j_call: TRBJ2-7; cdr3_aa: CASSLLVAGGDEQYF
d_call: TRBD2; v_call: TRBV20-1; j_call: TRBJ2-1; cdr3_aa: CSARVVELAGPYNEQFF
d_call: .; v_call: TRBV5-1; j_call: TRBJ2-4; cdr3_aa: CASSSGLSAKNIQYF
d_call: .; v_call: TRBV20-1; j_call: TRBJ2-7; cdr3_aa: CSARGPFSLGYEQYF
d_call: .; v_call: TRBV7-9; j_call: TRBJ2-7; cdr3_aa: CASSLGELLQGRYEQYF
d_call: .; v_call: TRBV7-2; j_call: TRBJ2-3; cdr3_aa: CASRMGGADTQYF
d_call: .; v_call: TRBV7-9; j_call: TRBJ2-1; cdr3_aa: CASSLFNEQFF
d_call: TRBD2; v_call: TRBV12-3/TRBV12-4; j_call: TRBJ2-1; cdr3_aa: CASSPRTSGTVGFF
d_call: TRBD2; v_call: TRBV27; j_call: TRBJ2-7; cdr3_aa: CASSSWTSGSGVSYEQYF
d_call: TRBD2; v_call: TRBV5-1; j_call: TRBJ2-7; cdr3_aa: CASRSLTSGNPYEQYF
d_call: .; v_call: TRBV5-1; j_call: TRBJ2-3; cdr3_aa: CASSRSTDTQYF
d_call: TRBD2; v_call: TRBV6-5; j_call: TRBJ2-7; cdr3_aa: CASRPGLAGGPSYEQYF
d_call: .; v_call: TRBV5-1; j_call: TRBJ2-3; cdr3_aa: CASSSRTQGLVADTQYF
d_call: .; v_call: TRBV20-1; j_call: TRBJ2-6; cdr3_aa: CSARTGDLALLAF
d_call: TRBD2; v_call: TRBV12-3/TRBV12-4; j_call: TRBJ2-7; cdr3_aa: CASSGAGTSGNYEQYF
d_call: .; v_call: TRBV20-1; j_call: TRBJ2-3; cdr3_aa: CSARGRQGPDTQYF
d_call: .; v_call: TRBV2; j_call: TRBJ2-7; cdr3_aa: CASSDGQSSYEQYF
d_call: .; v_call: TRBV29-1; j_call: TRBJ2-5; cdr3_aa: CSVDNGGETQYF
d_call: .; v_call: TRBV7-2; j_call: TRBJ1-5; cdr3_aa: CASSPRVDQPQHF
d_call: .; v_call: TRBV7-4; j_call: TRBJ1-1; cdr3_aa: CASSPQWGRGASRTHRSGAFF
d_call: .; v_call: TRBV29-1; j_call: TRBJ2-5; cdr3_aa: CSVEGGGGETQYF
d_call: TRBD2; v_call: TRBV5-1; j_call: TRBJ2-1; cdr3_aa: CASSLTGRGNNEQFF
d_call: .; v_call: TRBV20-1; j_call: TRBJ2-7; cdr3_aa: CSARLVPGDVNDEQYF
d_call: .; v_call: TRBV7-9; j_call: TRBJ1-1; cdr3_aa: CASSPQGTVDTEAFF
d_call: TRBD1; v_call: TRBV20-1; j_call: TRBJ2-2; cdr3_aa: CSARDPGGTGELFF
d_call: TRBD2; v_call: TRBV20-1; j_call: TRBJ2-2; cdr3_aa: CSATPLAGDPGELFF
d_call: TRBD1; v_call: TRBV6-4; j_call: TRBJ2-1; cdr3_aa: CASSPGQDYREQFF
d_call: TRBD1; v_call: TRBV11-2; j_call: TRBJ2-2; cdr3_aa: CASSADRAGELFF
d_call: TRBD2; v_call: TRBV12-3/TRBV12-4; j_call: TRBJ2-3; cdr3_aa: CASSFKVLGGPRGTQYF
d_call: TRBD2; v_call: TRBV20-1; j_call: TRBJ2-3; cdr3_aa: CSARVLAAWETDTQYF
d_call: .; v_call: TRBV4-2; j_call: TRBJ2-5; cdr3_aa: CASSQGLLVGPQETQYF
d_call: TRBD2; v_call: TRBV28; j_call: TRBJ2-3; cdr3_aa: CASSFRSGRSVDTQYF
d_call: .; v_call: TRBV9; j_call: TRBJ2-7; cdr3_aa: CASSPAQRPYEQYF
d_call: .; v_call: TRBV7-2; j_call: TRBJ2-4; cdr3_aa: CASSLEGGLAKNIQYF
d_call: .; v_call: TRBV7-9; j_call: TRBJ2-7; cdr3_aa: CASGGSGRASHGQYF
d_call: .; v_call: TRBV5-1; j_call: TRBJ2-7; cdr3_aa: CASTPLPSSYEQYF
d_call: .; v_call: TRBV29-1; j_call: TRBJ2-1; cdr3_aa: CSVVRVLLRAGEQFF
d_call: TRBD2; v_call: TRBV12-5; j_call: .; cdr3_aa: CASGFSGAPQETQFF
d_call: .; v_call: TRBV7-2; j_call: TRBJ1-1; cdr3_aa: CASRTREGGVRAFF